What follows are 5 T cell receptor beta chains derived from one specimen sequenced in a study of blood T cell repertoires in COVID-19. Produced via immunoSEQ multiplex PCR; TCRdb's table is partial and in-frame only. The sample includes around 160,000 clones, around 81% seen only once; the top ten take 7% to 10%. Sequencing was carried out using peripheral blood. The origin of the receptors is a human donor with acute or convalescent COVID-19. The donor label of this sample is uncertain.

The chain uses TRBV18 and TRBJ2-7, with TRBD1 as a possible D gene (5 bases). Between the trimmed V and J ends, which lost 5 bases and 6 bases, there was a span of 14 bases. The CDR3 is made up of 13 amino acids. CDR1 is KGHSH and CDR2 is LQKENI in the germline V gene. The CDR3 protein is CASSITRVSEQYF. The DNA for the CDR3 is TGTGCCAGCTCAATTACCAGGGTTTCCGAGCAGTACTTC.

The V and J genes are TRBV2 and TRBJ1-2; weak D call: TRBD1 (6 bases). This CDR3 comprises 12 residues. V was pared by 6 bases and J by 8 bases, with 13 bases between. Germline CDR1 is SNHLY and CDR2 is FYNNEI. CDR3 coding DNA: TGTGCCAGCAGCGACAGGTTTTACGGCTACACCTTC. Its translation: CASSDRFYGYTF. Drawing the rest from reference TRBV2 and TRBJ1-2, the complete variable domain is EPEVTQTPSHQVTQMGQEVILRCVPISNHLYFYWYRQILGQKVEFLVSFYNNEISEKSEIFDDQFSVERPDGSNFTLKIRSTKLEDSAMYFCASSDRFYGYTFGSGTRLTVV.

CDR3 DNA: TGTGCCAGTAATAGTCGAAACTATGGCTACACCTTC. Its translation: CASNSRNYGYTF. V and J are TRBV19 and TRBJ1-2; D call uncertain. This CDR3 region has 12 residues. Trimming pared 7 bases from V and 2 bases from J, leaving 8 bases between. CDR1 LNHDA and CDR2 SQIVND come from the germline V gene (reference sequence).

The chain uses TRBV3-1 (or the pseudogene TRBV3-2) and TRBJ1-1; a possible D gene is TRBD1 (5 bases). Germline assignment: CDR1 LGHDT and CDR2 YNNKEL (reference sequence). The length of the CDR3 is 16 residues. V dropped 4 bases and J dropped 1 base, with 16 bases sitting between them. The CDR3 bases are TGTGCCAGCAGCCGAACCCACGGGGGAGGGAACACTGAAGCTTTCTTT. Its translation is CASSRTHGGGNTEAFF.

This chain links TRBV27 with TRBJ1-1, with D possibly TRBD1 on 5 matching bases. V was clipped by 2 bases and J by 3 bases, with 13 bases between them. CDR3 size: 15 residues. The germline V gene has CDR1 MNHEY and CDR2 SMNVEV (reference sequence). The CDR3 DNA reads as TGTGCCAGCAGTTTACGGGGGTGGGAGTACACTGAAGCTTTCTTT. Translated: CASSLRGWEYTEAFF.